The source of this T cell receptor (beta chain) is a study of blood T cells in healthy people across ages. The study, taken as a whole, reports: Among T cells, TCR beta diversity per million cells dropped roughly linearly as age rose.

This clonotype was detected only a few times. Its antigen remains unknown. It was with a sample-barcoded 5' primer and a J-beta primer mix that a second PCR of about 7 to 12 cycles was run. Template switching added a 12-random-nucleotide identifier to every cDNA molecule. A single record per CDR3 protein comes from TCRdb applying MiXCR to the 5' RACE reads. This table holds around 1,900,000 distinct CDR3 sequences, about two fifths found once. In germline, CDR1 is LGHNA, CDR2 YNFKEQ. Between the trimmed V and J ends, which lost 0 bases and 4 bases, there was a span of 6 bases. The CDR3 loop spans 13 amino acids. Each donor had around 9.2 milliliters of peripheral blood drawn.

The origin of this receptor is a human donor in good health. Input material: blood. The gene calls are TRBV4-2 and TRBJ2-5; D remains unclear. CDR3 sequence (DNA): TGTGCCAGCAGCCAAGACCACCCAGAGACCCAGTACTTC. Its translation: CASSQDHPETQYF.